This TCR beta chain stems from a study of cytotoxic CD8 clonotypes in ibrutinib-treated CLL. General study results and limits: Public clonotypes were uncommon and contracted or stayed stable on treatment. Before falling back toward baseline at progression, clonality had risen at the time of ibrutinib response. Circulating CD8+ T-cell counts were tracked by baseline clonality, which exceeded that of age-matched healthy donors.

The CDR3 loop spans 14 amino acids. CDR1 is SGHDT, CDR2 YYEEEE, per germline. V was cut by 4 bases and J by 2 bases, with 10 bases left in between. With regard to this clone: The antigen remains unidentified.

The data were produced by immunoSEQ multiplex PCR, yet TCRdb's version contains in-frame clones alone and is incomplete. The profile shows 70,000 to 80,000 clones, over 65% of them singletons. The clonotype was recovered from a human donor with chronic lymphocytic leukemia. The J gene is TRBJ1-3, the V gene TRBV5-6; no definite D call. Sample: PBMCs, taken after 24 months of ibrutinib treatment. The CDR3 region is CASSTDTPGNTIYF. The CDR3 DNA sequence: TGTGCCAGCAGCACCGACACTCCTGGAAACACCATATATTTT.